There are many counts of the clone carrying this T cell receptor beta chain. Its specificity is unknown. The CDR3 totals 11 residues. V was trimmed by 5 bases and J by 2 bases, leaving 7 bases between them. Germline CDR1 and CDR2: SQVTM and ANQGSEA. Each CDR3 protein gets one entry after TCRdb re-called the PCR reads with MiXCR. The profile shows about 640,000 distinct CDR3 sequences, roughly 21% of them singletons. This sample stems from a study of molecular identifiers for immune sequencing clone quantification. Study context: Four portions were sequenced after RNA from around 20,000 or 100,000 naive CD8 cells was split five ways in replicates. Broader study findings: Clones above 20 RNA copies held over 98% of effector molecules, under 1% in naive cells.

When naive CD8 T cells were sorted, they were gated as CD8+CD4-CCR7+CD45RA+. Material for sequencing was naive CD8+ T cells from blood, with Jurkat cell RNA spiked in. Subset noted: FACS-sorted CD8+CD4-CCR7+CD45RA+ naive T cells. The TCR originated in a human donor in good health. Some libraries in this study had Jurkat cell RNA spiked in. The chain carries TRBV29-1 and TRBJ2-7; D ambiguous. CDR3 coding DNA: TGCAGCGTTCTGGGTGCCTACGAGCAGTACTTC. Translating gives CSVLGAYEQYF.